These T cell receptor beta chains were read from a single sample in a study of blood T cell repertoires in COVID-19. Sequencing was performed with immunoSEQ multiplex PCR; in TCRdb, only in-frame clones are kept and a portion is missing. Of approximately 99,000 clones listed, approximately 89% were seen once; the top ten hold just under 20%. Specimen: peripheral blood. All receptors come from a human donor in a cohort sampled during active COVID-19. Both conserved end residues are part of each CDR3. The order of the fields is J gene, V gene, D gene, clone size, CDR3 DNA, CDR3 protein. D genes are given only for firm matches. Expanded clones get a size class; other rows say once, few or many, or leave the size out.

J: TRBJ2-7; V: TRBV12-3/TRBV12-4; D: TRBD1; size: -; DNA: TGTGCCAGCACGGACAGGAGCTCCTACGAGCAGTACTTC; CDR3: CASTDRSSYEQYF
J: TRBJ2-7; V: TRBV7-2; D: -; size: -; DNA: TGTGCCAGCAGCTCCCGGCCCGGCGGCAGCTCCCTTTCCTACGAGCAGTACTTC; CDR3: CASSSRPGGSSLSYEQYF
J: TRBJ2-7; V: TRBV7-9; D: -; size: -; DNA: TGTGCCAGCAGCCCGGCCTACGAGCAGTACTTC; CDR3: CASSPAYEQYF
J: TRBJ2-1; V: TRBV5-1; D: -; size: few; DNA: TGCGCCAGCAGCCCACAAACGAGGGCCTCCTACAATGAGCAGTTCTTC; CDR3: CASSPQTRASYNEQFF
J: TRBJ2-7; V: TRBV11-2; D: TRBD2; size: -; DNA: TGTGCCAGCAGCAGGGGACTAGCGAGCTCCTACGAGCAGTACTTC; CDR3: CASSRGLASSYEQYF
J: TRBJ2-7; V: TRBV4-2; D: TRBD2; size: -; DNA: TGTGCCAGCAGCCAAGATTTACACGGGCCGGGAGGGAATACCTACGAGCAGTACTTC; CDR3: CASSQDLHGPGGNTYEQYF
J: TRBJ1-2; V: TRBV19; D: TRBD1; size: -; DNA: TGTGCCAGTAGTTCGGGACAGGGGGCGCGTGGCTACACCTTC; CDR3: CASSSGQGARGYTF
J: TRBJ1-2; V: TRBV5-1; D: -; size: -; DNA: TGCGCCAGCAGCTTGGCCGGGGGGGAAGATGGCTACACCTTC; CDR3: CASSLAGGEDGYTF
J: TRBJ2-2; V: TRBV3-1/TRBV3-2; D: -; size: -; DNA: TGTGCCAGCAGCCAAGGCTTCTCAACAGGGATCGGGGAGCTGTTTTTT; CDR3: CASSQGFSTGIGELFF
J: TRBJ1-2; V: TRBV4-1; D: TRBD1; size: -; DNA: TGCGCCAGCAGCAATAGTCCGGGACAGACGTATGGCTACACCTTC; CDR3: CASSNSPGQTYGYTF
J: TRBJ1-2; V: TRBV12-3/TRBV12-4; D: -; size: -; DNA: TGTGCCAGCAGTCAATCCCTGGCTTCTGGCTACACCTTC; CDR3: CASSQSLASGYTF
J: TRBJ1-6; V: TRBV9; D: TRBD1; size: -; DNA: TGTGCCAGCAGCGTATCATCGACAGGGACACCCCTCCACTTT; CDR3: CASSVSSTGTPLHF
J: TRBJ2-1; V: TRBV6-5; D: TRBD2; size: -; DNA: TGTGCCAGCAGTTACTTAACTAGCGGGAGGCAAGATGAGCAGTTCTTC; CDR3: CASSYLTSGRQDEQFF